A single sample gave rise to the 28 T cell receptor beta chains below, sequenced in a study of cytomegalovirus exposure and HLA in healthy donors. 13 Jbeta primers and 60 Vbeta primers were used for the PCR. The repertoire was sequenced with immunoSEQ multiplex PCR; TCRdb's copy has only in-frame clones and lacks some. Counted here are around 94,000 clones, 77% occurring once; the ten biggest clones make up 8.5% to 10%. What was sequenced was PBMCs. The receptors here all came from a male donor in good health and CMV-seropositive.

This rearrangement joins TRBV4-2 to TRBJ1-4; D call uncertain. Trimming cost V 5 bases and J 8 bases, with 12 bases left between them. The CDR3 totals 13 residues. Per the germline V gene, CDR1 is LGHNA and CDR2 is YNFKEQ. CDR3: CASSAGDEEKLFF. DNA for the CDR3: TGTGCCAGCAGCGCCGGAGATGAAGAAAAACTGTTTTTT.

This sequence joins TRBV28 and TRBJ2-1, with 7 bases aligning to TRBD2. The V and J ends lost 8 bases and 2 bases, in that order; junction bases with no gene match: 3. This CDR3 has 13 amino acids. Germline V lookup: CDR1 MDHEN, CDR2 SYDVKM. CDR3 coding DNA: TGTGCCAGCTCACTAGCGACCTACAATGAGCAGTTCTTC. As protein: CASSLATYNEQFF.

A few counts support this clone. This chain connects TRBV2 to TRBJ2-5; 9 bases are a match to TRBD2. Trimming cost V 10 bases and J 5 bases; bases outside gene matches: 8. The length of the CDR3 is 13 residues. Germline CDR1 is SNHLY and CDR2 is FYNNEI. The CDR3 coding sequence is TGTGCCACCTTGACTAGCGGCCGGGAGACCCAGTACTTC. Translating it yields CATLTSGRETQYF.

The CDR3, as DNA: TGTGCCAGCAGTTACTCCCGGGACAGGGAGGGGGTCGAGCAGTACTTC. Translating gives CASSYSRDREGVEQYF. The V call is TRBV6-5, the J call TRBJ2-7; 9 bases align to TRBD1. Trimming took 0 bases from V and 6 from J; bases not matched to a gene: 9. The CDR3 is made up of 16 amino acids. Germline CDR1 reads MNHEY; CDR2 reads SVGAGI.

The chain has TRBV6-1 and TRBJ1-1, with D uncertain. The V gene lost 6 bases and the J gene lost 4 bases, with 12 bases spanning the gap. Germline values: CDR1 MNHNS, CDR2 SASEGT. This CDR3 has 13 amino acids. The CDR3 DNA follows: TGTGCCAGCAGACGGGGTGTATCCACTGAAGCTTTCTTT. Translated: CASRRGVSTEAFF.

V usage is TRBV18 and J usage is TRBJ2-1; D gene uncertain. The CDR3 loop spans 13 amino acids. From germline, CDR1 is KGHSH and CDR2 LQKENI. V was cut by 1 base and J by 7 bases, with 8 bases left in between. CDR3 in amino acids: CASSPLSENEQFF. Written as DNA, the CDR3 is TGTGCCAGCTCACCACTAAGCGAAAATGAGCAGTTCTTC.

The sample holds a few counts of this clone. V usage is TRBV7-2 and J usage is TRBJ1-1; the D gene is possibly TRBD1 (6 bases). V was pared by 5 bases and J by 1 base, with 11 bases between. This CDR3 region has 14 residues. The germline CDR1 and CDR2 sequences are SGHTA and FQGNSA. This CDR3 reads CASSLGQSNTEAFF. The CDR3 region has the DNA TGTGCCAGCAGCCTAGGACAGTCGAACACTGAAGCTTTCTTT.

The V and J genes are TRBV7-9 and TRBJ1-5; 9 nucleotides agree with TRBD1. CDR1 and CDR2 (germline): SEHNR, FQNEAQ (reference sequence). The V and J ends lost 3 bases and 5 bases, in that order; junction bases with no gene match: 8. The length of the CDR3 is 16 residues. Here the CDR3 DNA reads TGTGCCAGCAGCTTGGGAACAGGGGGCGCGGATCAGCCCCAGCATTTT. Its translation: CASSLGTGGADQPQHF.

CDR3 region: CASNPSGSRYNEQFF. In DNA, the CDR3 is TGTGCCAGCAACCCTAGCGGGAGTAGATACAATGAGCAGTTCTTC. The rearrangement links TRBV28 to TRBJ2-1, with 10 bases matching TRBD2. Germline CDR1 reads MDHEN; CDR2 reads SYDVKM. Trimming removed 7 bases from V and 4 bases from J; junction bases left unmatched: 7. This CDR3 has 15 amino acids.

Notes on this clone: Compared with germline, one end of the junction differs, possibly owing to a read error. The chain uses TRBV7-9 and TRBJ2-1; possibly TRBD1 for D (7 bases). The CDR3 covers 15 residues. The V gene's germline CDR1 is SEHNR and CDR2 FQNEAQ (reference sequence). CDR3 residues: CSSSFVPGGMDEQFF. The CDR3 DNA follows: TGTTCCAGCAGCTTTGTTCCAGGGGGGATGGACGAGCAGTTCTTC.

The chain has TRBV7-2 and TRBJ2-7, with D maybe TRBD1 (5 bases). Looked up from germline, CDR1 is SGHTA and CDR2 is FQGNSA. V was trimmed by 2 bases and J by 5 bases, leaving 16 bases between them. This CDR3 is built from 15 residues. The CDR3 protein is CASSLSFTRVDEQYF. CDR3 bases: TGTGCCAGCAGCTTATCGTTCACCAGGGTCGACGAGCAGTACTTC.

CDR3 sequence reads: CAISESEGRGYTF. CDR3 bases: TGTGCCATCAGTGAGTCCGAGGGCCGTGGCTACACCTTC. J is TRBJ1-2 and V is TRBV10-3; no definite D call. CDR1 is ENHRY and CDR2 is SYGVKD in the germline V gene. V lost 0 bases and J lost 7, with 9 bases in between. The CDR3 spans 13 residues.

On this clone: At one boundary the junction diverges from the germline segment, which might be a read error. The J gene is TRBJ2-7, the V gene TRBV11-2, with TRBD2 identical over 15 bases. Germline lookup yields CDR1 SGHAT and CDR2 FQNNGV. The CDR3 extends over 17 amino acids. CDR3 sequence reads: CAGSPLPGLAGGYEQYF. For the CDR3, the DNA is TGTGCCGGCAGCCCTCTACCGGGACTAGCGGGAGGTTACGAGCAGTACTTC.

The V gene is TRBV6-1, the J gene TRBJ2-7; a weak D match, TRBD2 (6 bases). CDR1 is MNHNS and CDR2 is SASEGT in the germline V gene. This CDR3 is built from 15 residues. V was pared by 5 bases and J by 3 bases, with 17 bases between. The CDR3 region is CASSWDRRELYEQYF. The CDR3 DNA reads TGTGCCAGCAGTTGGGACCGGAGGGAGCTCTACGAGCAGTACTTC.

The chain has TRBV4-2 and TRBJ1-1; TRBD1 matches at 9 bases. Trimming took 4 bases from V and 5 from J; bases not matched to a gene: 8. This CDR3 region has 15 residues. Germline loops: CDR1 LGHNA, CDR2 YNFKEQ. CDR3 loop: CASSPGGTGITEAFF. CDR3 bases: TGTGCCAGCAGCCCGGGAGGGACAGGGATAACTGAAGCTTTCTTT.

The gene calls are TRBV23-1 and TRBJ2-7; 8 nucleotides match TRBD2. TRBV23-1 is an ORF for which the function is uncertain. The CDR3 sequence is 13 residues long. Trimming removed 6 bases from V and 1 base from J; junction bases left unmatched: 2. CDR3 sequence reads: CASSRGGSYEQYF. The CDR3, as DNA: TGCGCCAGCAGCCGGGGGGGGTCCTACGAGCAGTACTTC.

This clone appeared a few times. The CDR3 bases are TGTGCCAGCAGTTACAGAGCGGGACAGGGCTACGAGCAGTACTTC. The encoded protein is CASSYRAGQGYEQYF. The chain couples TRBV6-5 to TRBJ2-7; 9 bases align to TRBD1. The CDR3 totals 15 residues. CDR1 is MNHEY, CDR2 SVGAGI, per germline. Unmatched junction bases numbered 5, after V lost 2 bases and J lost 3 bases.

The chain combines TRBV19 with TRBJ1-5; 8 nucleotides align to TRBD1. CDR3 length: 17 amino acids. J gave up 5 bases and V 3 bases, and 12 bases lay outside the gene matches. Per germline, CDR1 LNHDA and CDR2 SQIVND (reference sequence). CDR3 sequence reads: CASSIWGGRGLDQPQHF. For the CDR3, the DNA is TGTGCCAGTAGTATTTGGGGGGGCAGGGGGCTGGATCAGCCCCAGCATTTT.

The chain couples TRBV19 to TRBJ2-3, with D maybe TRBD2 (6 bases). V was pared by 3 bases and J by 3 bases, with 10 bases between. Per germline, CDR1 LNHDA and CDR2 SQIVND (reference sequence). The CDR3 is 14 amino acids. In DNA form, the CDR3 reads TGTGCCAGTAGTATCACGGGAGTGACAGATACGCAGTATTTT. Translation: CASSITGVTDTQYF.

The rearrangement links TRBV4-3 to TRBJ2-7; 7 bases align to TRBD2. This CDR3 has 14 amino acids. J lost 2 bases, V lost 0 bases, and 1 base had no gene match. Germline-derived CDR1 and CDR2 are LGHNA and YSLEER. CDR3: CASSQDRGAYEQYF. The CDR3 bases are TGCGCCAGCAGCCAAGATCGGGGGGCCTACGAGCAGTACTTC.

V usage is TRBV9 and J usage is TRBJ2-1, with a tentative D call TRBD1 (6 bases). Germline lookup yields CDR1 SGDLS and CDR2 YYNGEE. Trimming took 0 bases from V and 8 from J, leaving 15 bases between them. This CDR3 spans 15 amino acids. The CDR3 DNA follows: TGTGCCAGCAGCGTAGCAGGGGCCGGGTGGGATGAGCAGTTCTTC. Amino acid sequence: CASSVAGAGWDEQFF.

This clone turned up a few times. The same CDR3 can be traced to other DNA sequences in this sample. This CDR3 is CASSTDRGETQYF. The CDR3 nucleotides read TGTGCCAGCAGTACGGACAGGGGAGAGACCCAGTACTTC. The chain has TRBV6-5 and TRBJ2-5; TRBD1 aligns across 9 bases. Germline V gene data show CDR1 as MNHEY and CDR2 as SVGAGI. The ends lost 5 bases at V and 4 bases at J; junction bases unmatched: 2. CDR3 length equals 13 residues.

This chain joins TRBV5-6 and TRBJ1-2; possible D gene TRBD1, 6 bases. This CDR3 contains 15 residues. The V gene's germline CDR1 is SGHDT and CDR2 YYEEEE. Trimming left V 0 bases short and J 3 bases short, with 12 bases between. This chain's CDR3 is CASSLVGGADYGYTF. DNA of the CDR3: TGTGCCAGCAGCTTGGTTGGGGGGGCAGACTATGGCTACACCTTC.

The chain links TRBV7-9 to TRBJ2-2; TRBD1 matches 11 bases. The CDR3 is made up of 17 amino acids. Germline lookup yields CDR1 SEHNR and CDR2 FQNEAQ (reference sequence). Unmatched junction bases numbered 10, after V lost 5 bases and J lost 5 bases. CDR3 in DNA: TGTGCCAGCAGCCGCCTTGGACAGGGGGCTGGTACCGGGGAGCTGTTTTTT. It codes for CASSRLGQGAGTGELFF.

The CDR3: CASSLGQGVPNEKLFF. For the CDR3, the DNA is TGCGCCAGCAGCTTAGGGCAGGGGGTGCCCAATGAAAAACTGTTTTTT. This chain uses TRBV5-1 with TRBJ1-4; 7 bases are a match to TRBD1. The junction had 9 bases not matched to a gene; V was cut back by 2 bases and J by 5 bases. CDR3 length: 16 residues. Germline-derived CDR1 and CDR2 are SGHRS and YFSETQ. The variable domain in full, completed from reference TRBV5-1 and TRBJ1-4, reads KAGVTQTPRYLIKTRGQQVTLSCSPISGHRSVSWYQQTPGQGLQFLFEYFSETQRNKGNFPGRFSGRQFSNSRSEMNVSTLELGDSALYLCASSLGQGVPNEKLFFGSGTQLSVL.

The rearrangement uses TRBV19 and TRBJ2-5, with TRBD2 matching 10 bases. The better agreement between TRBJ2-7 and the DNA end casts doubt on the J call. The germline V gene has CDR1 LNHDA and CDR2 SQIVND (reference sequence). The CDR3 spans 15 residues. CDR3 sequence reads: CASSGLAGAPYEQYF. CDR3 DNA: TGTGCCAGTAGTGGGCTAGCGGGAGCCCCCTACGAGCAGTACTTC.

The chain joins TRBV28 to TRBJ1-5; D gene uncertain. The CDR3 covers 15 residues. From germline, CDR1 is MDHEN and CDR2 SYDVKM. The germline V and J ends were trimmed by 5 bases and 0 bases, with 11 bases remaining between them. The CDR3 spells CASSTTRYSNQPQHF. In nucleotides, the CDR3 is TGTGCCAGCAGTACAACAAGATATAGCAATCAGCCCCAGCATTTT.

On this clone: Its ends do not fully match the called genes, so a read error is possible. Other DNA sequences within the sample encode an identical CDR3. The chain uses TRBV18 and TRBJ2-2, with D possibly being TRBD1 (6 bases). Germline V CDR1 and CDR2: KGHSH, LQKENI. The length of the CDR3 is 14 residues. CDR3 sequence: CASSPERGTGELFF. The CDR3 coding sequence is TGTGCCAGCTCACCGGAGAGGGGGACCGGGGAACTGTTTTTT. Variable domain in full (rest from reference TRBV18 and TRBJ2-2): NAGVMQNPRHLVRRRGQEARLRCSPMKGHSHVYWYRQLPEEGLKFMVYLQKENIIDESGMPKERFSAEFPKEGPSILRIQQVVRGDSAAYFCASSPERGTGELFFGEGSRLTVL.